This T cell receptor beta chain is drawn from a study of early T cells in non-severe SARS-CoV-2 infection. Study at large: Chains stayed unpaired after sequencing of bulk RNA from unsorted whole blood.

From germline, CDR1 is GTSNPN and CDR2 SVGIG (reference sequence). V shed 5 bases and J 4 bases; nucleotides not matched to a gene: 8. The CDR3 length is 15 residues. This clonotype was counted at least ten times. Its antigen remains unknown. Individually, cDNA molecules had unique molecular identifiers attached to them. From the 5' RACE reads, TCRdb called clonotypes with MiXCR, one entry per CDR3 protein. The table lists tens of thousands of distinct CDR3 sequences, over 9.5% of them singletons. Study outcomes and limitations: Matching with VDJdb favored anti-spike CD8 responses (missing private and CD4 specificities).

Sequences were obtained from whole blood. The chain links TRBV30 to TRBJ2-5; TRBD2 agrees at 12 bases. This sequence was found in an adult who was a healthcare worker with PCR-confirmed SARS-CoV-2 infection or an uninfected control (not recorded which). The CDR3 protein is CAWVPSGREGETQYF. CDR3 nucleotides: TGTGCCTGGGTTCCTAGCGGGAGGGAGGGAGAGACCCAGTACTTC.